Listed below are T cell receptor beta chains from one sample, sequenced in a study of cytomegalovirus exposure and HLA in healthy donors. Only in-frame clones appear in the TCRdb table, and some are missing; sequencing was by immunoSEQ multiplex PCR. The sample lists some 140,000 clones; roughly four fifths were seen once. The specimen was PBMCs. The receptors shown here come from a man aged 25-45 years in good health and CMV-seropositive. CDR3s include the opening cysteine and the closing phenylalanine or tryptophan. Each record gives: clone size, J gene, D gene, V gene, CDR3 protein, CDR3 DNA. D genes are given only for firm matches. The listing skips clone size in some rows; elsewhere it reads once, few, many or a size class.

.,TRBJ2-1,TRBD1,TRBV19,CASSIVGGGEQFF,TGTGCCAGTAGTATAGTAGGGGGCGGTGAGCAGTTCTTC
.,TRBJ1-3,.,TRBV6-1,CASSGSQGGNTIYF,TGTGCCAGCAGTGGGAGCCAGGGTGGAAACACCATATATTTT
.,TRBJ1-2,TRBD1,TRBV19,CASSHEGAHPNYGYTF,TGTGCCAGTAGCCACGAGGGGGCTCATCCTAACTATGGCTACACCTTC
.,TRBJ1-2,.,TRBV20-1,CSFRADYGYTF,TGCAGTTTCAGGGCAGACTATGGCTACACCTTC
.,TRBJ2-7,.,TRBV7-9,CASSFGETKSYEQYF,TGTGCCAGCAGCTTTGGGGAGACTAAGTCCTACGAGCAGTACTTC
once,TRBJ2-1,TRBD2,TRBV9,CASSVSTSGGGYNEQFF,TGTGCCAGCAGCGTCTCAACTAGCGGGGGGGGGTACAATGAGCAGTTCTTC
.,TRBJ2-7,TRBD2,TRBV7-9,CASSLTSGVGEQYF,TGTGCCAGCAGCTTAACTAGCGGGGTCGGCGAGCAGTACTTC
.,TRBJ1-2,.,TRBV7-2,CANYGYGYTF,TGTGCCAATTACGGCTATGGCTACACCTTC
.,TRBJ2-1,.,TRBV5-4,CASSLGGGFQNEQFF,TGTGCCAGCAGCTTGGGGGGCGGTTTCCAGAATGAGCAGTTCTTC
.,TRBJ1-5,TRBD1,TRBV30,CAWRPIPGQGNQPQHF,TGTGCCTGGAGGCCTATCCCGGGACAGGGGAATCAGCCCCAGCATTTT
.,TRBJ2-7,.,TRBV6-5,CASSSNLVGEQYF,TGTGCCAGCAGTTCAAACCTAGTAGGCGAGCAGTACTTC
once,TRBJ2-5,TRBD1,TRBV10-1,CASSDYRGETQYF,TGCGCCAGCAGTGATTACAGGGGCGAGACCCAGTACTTC
.,TRBJ1-4,.,TRBV10-3,CAISEGAGGLGEKLFF,TGTGCCATCAGTGAAGGCGCAGGAGGCTTGGGGGAAAAACTGTTTTTT
.,TRBJ2-3,TRBD2,TRBV6-5,CASSYASGGTDTQYF,TGTGCCAGCAGTTACGCTAGCGGGGGTACAGATACGCAGTATTTT
.,TRBJ1-2,TRBD1,TRBV6-6,CASTATGSYYGYTF,TGTGCCAGCACCGCGACAGGGAGCTACTATGGCTACACCTTC
.,TRBJ1-2,TRBD1,TRBV7-3,CASTPVGTGVGGYTF,TGTGCCAGCACCCCGGTGGGGACAGGGGTTGGTGGCTACACCTTC